This T cell receptor beta chain comes out of a study of blood T cell repertoires in COVID-19. Study as a whole: The United States, Italy and Spain provided the acute and convalescent COVID-19 samples.

The CDR3 is made up of 15 amino acids. The V and J ends lost 5 bases and 3 bases, in that order; junction bases with no gene match: 9. Germline loops: CDR1 SEHNR, CDR2 FQNEAQ (reference sequence). Methods used by the authors: Amplification of reference gene primers was used by the study to estimate nucleated cell counts. Here immunoSEQ multiplex PCR was the method, and the copy in TCRdb shows in-frame clones only, minus some. V and J calls and clone size are copied from that table; D and trimming were computed from the DNA. This table has under 200,000 clones, around 87% appearing once. This TCR was recovered from a woman older than 75 in a cohort sampled during active or convalescent COVID-19. This chain connects TRBV7-9 to TRBJ1-2, with TRBD1 identical over 7 bases. Material: peripheral blood. The CDR3 region has the DNA TGTGCCAGCAGCGAAGCTGTAACAGGGGACTATGGCTACACCTTC. As protein: CASSEAVTGDYGYTF.